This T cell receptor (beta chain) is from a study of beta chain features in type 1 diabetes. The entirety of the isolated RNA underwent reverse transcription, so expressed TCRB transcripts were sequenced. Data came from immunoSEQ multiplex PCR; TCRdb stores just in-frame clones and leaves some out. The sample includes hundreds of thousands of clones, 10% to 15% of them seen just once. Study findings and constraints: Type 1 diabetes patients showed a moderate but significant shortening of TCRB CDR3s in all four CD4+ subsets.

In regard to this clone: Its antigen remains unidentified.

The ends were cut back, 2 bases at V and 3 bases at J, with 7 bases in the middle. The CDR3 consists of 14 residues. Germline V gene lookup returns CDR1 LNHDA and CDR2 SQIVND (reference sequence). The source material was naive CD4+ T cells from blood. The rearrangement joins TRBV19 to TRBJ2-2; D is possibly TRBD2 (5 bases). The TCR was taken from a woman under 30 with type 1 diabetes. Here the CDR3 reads CASSILGDTGELFF. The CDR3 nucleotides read TGTGCCAGTAGTATACTCGGGGACACCGGGGAGCTGTTTTTT.